The next 17 T cell receptor beta chains were all read from a single sample in a study of blood T cell repertoires in COVID-19. TCRdb's table, derived via immunoSEQ multiplex PCR, lists solely in-frame clones and lacks some. The sample comprises some 200,000 clones, around 82% of which are singletons, and around 9.8% rests with the top ten. The source material was peripheral blood. The receptor source for this set is an elderly woman with acute or convalescent COVID-19.

The chain combines TRBV6-6 with TRBJ1-3; D might be TRBD1 (5 bases). CDR1 is MNHNY and CDR2 is SVGAGI in the germline V gene (reference sequence). CDR3 length: 14 residues. The ends were cut back, 3 bases at V and 1 base at J, with 7 bases in the middle. The CDR3 sequence: CASSYQGSGNTIYF. CDR3 bases: TGTGCCAGCAGTTATCAGGGTTCTGGAAACACCATATATTTT.

The rearrangement joins TRBV2 to TRBJ2-7, with 8 bases that match TRBD2. V dropped 6 bases and J dropped 3; count of bases not matched to a gene: 10. The CDR3 is 15 amino acids. The germline gives CDR1 SNHLY, CDR2 FYNNEI. CDR3 protein: CASSQTPSGSYEQYF. CDR3 bases: TGTGCCAGCAGCCAAACGCCCAGCGGGAGCTACGAGCAGTACTTC.

V usage is TRBV28 and J usage is TRBJ2-2, with D possibly being TRBD2 (5 bases). Germline lookup yields CDR1 MDHEN and CDR2 SYDVKM. V gave up 1 base and J gave up 5 bases, with 11 bases separating them. CDR3 length equals 15 residues. Written as DNA, the CDR3 is TGTGCCAGCAGTTTATCCCGGGATGCTACCGGGGAGCTGTTTTTT. Protein: CASSLSRDATGELFF.

The chain combines TRBV7-9 with TRBJ2-1; D is ambiguous. The germline gives CDR1 SEHNR, CDR2 FQNEAQ (reference sequence). CDR3 length equals 17 residues. V gave up 2 bases and J gave up 4 bases, with 18 bases separating them. CDR3 amino acids: CASSLFGPGVTYNEQFF. The CDR3 nucleotides read TGTGCCAGCAGCTTATTTGGTCCCGGAGTTACTTACAATGAGCAGTTCTTC. The full variable domain, with the rest looked up from reference TRBV7-9 and TRBJ2-1, is DTGVSQNPRHKITKRGQNVTFRCDPISEHNRLYWYRQTLGQGPEFLTYFQNEAQLEKSRLLSDRFSAERPKGSFSTLEIQRTEQGDSAMYLCASSLFGPGVTYNEQFFGPGTRLTVL.

The chain recombines TRBV2 with TRBJ1-6, with 9 positions matching TRBD1. J was trimmed by 8 bases and V by 5 bases; bases with no gene match: 7. This CDR3 comprises 15 residues. Germline lookup yields CDR1 SNHLY and CDR2 FYNNEI. CDR3 protein: CASSPRQGGYSPLHF. The CDR3 DNA sequence: TGTGCCAGCAGTCCCAGACAGGGGGGTTATTCACCCCTCCACTTT.

A few counts support this clone. In nucleotides, the CDR3 is TGTGCCAGCAGCTCTACTCCGACACAGGGGGTTAATTCACCCCTCCACTTT. Its protein product is CASSSTPTQGVNSPLHF. The chain couples TRBV7-9 to TRBJ1-6, with 8 bases identical to TRBD1. Germline values: CDR1 SEHNR, CDR2 FQNEAQ (reference sequence). CDR3 size: 17 residues. V shed 4 bases and J 6 bases; nucleotides not matched to a gene: 11.

V is TRBV3-1 (or the pseudogene TRBV3-2) and J is TRBJ2-6, with TRBD1 matching over 9 bases. This CDR3 is built from 17 residues. Looked up from germline, CDR1 is LGHDT and CDR2 is YNNKEL (reference sequence). J gave up 2 bases and V 7 bases, and 9 bases lay outside the gene matches. CDR3 sequence (DNA): TGTGCCAGCAAGGAAACACAGGGGGCGACTGGGGCCAACGTCCTGACTTTC. It yields the protein CASKETQGATGANVLTF.

The chain joins TRBV6-1 to TRBJ2-7, with D unclear. The CDR3 sequence is 13 residues long. Trimming shortened V by 1 base and J by 13 bases, and 17 bases separated the two germline ends. Germline CDR1 reads MNHNS; CDR2 reads SASEGT. CDR3 DNA: TGTGCCAGCAGTGAAGTCGAGACTCCCCTAAGATACTTC. Translated, it gives CASSEVETPLRYF.

The chain couples TRBV27 to TRBJ1-4; TRBD1 agrees at 7 bases. The CDR3 has 13 amino acids. Germline trimming cut 2 bases from V and 8 bases from J; bases unmatched to any gene: 2. CDR1 and CDR2 from the germline V gene are MNHEY and SMNVEV (reference sequence). In DNA form, the CDR3 reads TGTGCCAGCAGTTTACAACAGGGGGAAAAACTGTTTTTT. It translates to CASSLQQGEKLFF.

As DNA, the CDR3 is TGTGCCAGCAGCCGGACAGGGCAATATGGCTACACCTTC. This translates into CASSRTGQYGYTF. The chain is built from TRBV5-4 and TRBJ1-2; 8 bases are shared with TRBD1. The CDR3 runs 13 residues. The trim removed 4 bases at V and 5 bases at J, leaving 4 bases unmatched. Germline loops: CDR1 SGHNT, CDR2 YYREEE (reference sequence).

Regarding this clone: Other nucleotide sequences from this sample produce the same CDR3. The chain combines TRBV3-1 (or the pseudogene TRBV3-2) with TRBJ2-7; tentative D call: TRBD2 (6 bases). V was trimmed by 4 bases and J by 4 bases, leaving 11 bases between them. CDR1 and CDR2 (germline): LGHDT, YNNKEL (reference sequence). This CDR3 comprises 13 residues. The CDR3 DNA sequence: TGTGCCAGCAGCCCCGCAGGGACTTACGAGCAGTACTTC. Amino acid sequence: CASSPAGTYEQYF.

This CDR3 reads CASSSTRGTAYEAFF. CDR3 sequence (DNA): TGTGCCAGCAGCTCCACCAGGGGGACAGCCTATGAAGCTTTCTTT. The chain links TRBV7-9 to TRBJ1-1; 7 bases agree with TRBD1. The CDR3 has 15 amino acids. J lost 7 bases, V lost 4 bases, and 12 bases had no gene match. In germline, CDR1 is SEHNR, CDR2 FQNEAQ (reference sequence).

DNA of the CDR3: TGTGCCAGCAGCCAAACGGGCCCAGGAGGGGAAAAACTGTTTTTT. The encoded protein is CASSQTGPGGEKLFF. This chain joins TRBV28 and TRBJ1-4, with D unresolved. This CDR3 contains 15 residues. Germline V gives CDR1 MDHEN, CDR2 SYDVKM. Trimming took off 6 bases at V and 8 bases at J, with 19 bases between the two ends.

This clone was counted once. CDR3 sequence reads: CASSDGQGLKTGELFF. The CDR3 DNA reads TGTGCCAGCAGCGACGGACAGGGGCTTAAAACCGGGGAGCTGTTTTTT. The chain carries TRBV9 and TRBJ2-2, with TRBD1 matching 9 bases. Losses at the gene ends were 3 bases for V and 5 bases for J; bases not matched to a gene: 8. CDR3 length: 16 residues. Per the germline V gene, CDR1 is SGDLS and CDR2 is YYNGEE.

Only one count was recorded for this clone. The chain joins TRBV24-1 to TRBJ2-3, with 9 bases identical to TRBD2. V shed 4 bases, J shed 2 bases, and the junction held 6 bases outside the gene matches. The CDR3 runs to 16 residues. The V gene's germline CDR1 is KGHDR and CDR2 SFDVKD. CDR3 sequence: CATSDSGTSPTDTQYF. The CDR3 DNA is TGTGCCACCAGTGACTCGGGGACTAGCCCCACAGATACGCAGTATTTT.

The J gene is TRBJ1-6, the V gene TRBV7-2; TRBD1 matches at 7 bases. Germline V gene sequence: CDR1 SGHTA, CDR2 FQGNSA. The CDR3 runs 14 residues. V gave up 4 bases and J gave up 6 bases; unmatched junction bases: 3. The CDR3 loop reads CASSSGQPNSPLHF. CDR3 coding DNA: TGTGCCAGCAGCTCGGGACAGCCTAATTCACCCCTCCACTTT.

This chain uses TRBV7-2 with TRBJ2-1; 9 bases map to TRBD1. Trimming cost V 0 bases and J 6 bases; bases outside gene matches: 0. The V gene's germline CDR1 is SGHTA and CDR2 FQGNSA. The CDR3 length is 14 residues. CDR3 sequence reads: CASSLAGQGNEQFF. The CDR3 DNA sequence: TGTGCCAGCAGCTTAGCGGGACAGGGCAATGAGCAGTTCTTC.